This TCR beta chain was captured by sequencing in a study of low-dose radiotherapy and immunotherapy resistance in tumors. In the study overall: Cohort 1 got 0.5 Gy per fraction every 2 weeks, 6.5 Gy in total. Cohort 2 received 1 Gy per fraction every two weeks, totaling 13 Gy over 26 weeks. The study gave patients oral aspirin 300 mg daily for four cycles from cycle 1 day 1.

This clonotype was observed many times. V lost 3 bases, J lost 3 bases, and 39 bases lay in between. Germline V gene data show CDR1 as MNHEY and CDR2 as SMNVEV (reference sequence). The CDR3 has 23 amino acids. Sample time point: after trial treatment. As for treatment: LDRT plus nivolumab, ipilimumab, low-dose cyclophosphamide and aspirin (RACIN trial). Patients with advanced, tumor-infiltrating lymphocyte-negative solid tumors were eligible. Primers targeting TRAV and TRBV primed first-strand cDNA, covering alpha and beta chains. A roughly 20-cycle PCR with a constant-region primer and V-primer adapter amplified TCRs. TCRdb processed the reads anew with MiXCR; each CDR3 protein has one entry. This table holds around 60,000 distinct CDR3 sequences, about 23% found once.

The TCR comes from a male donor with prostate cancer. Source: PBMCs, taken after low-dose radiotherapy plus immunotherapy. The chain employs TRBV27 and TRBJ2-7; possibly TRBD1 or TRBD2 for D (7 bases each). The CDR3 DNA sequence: TGTGCCAGCAGTTTCAGACAGGGTGTAGGCGGGAGATATCTTAACGATGGGATCTACGAGCAGTACTTC. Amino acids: CASSFRQGVGGRYLNDGIYEQYF.